A selection of T cell receptor beta chains follows, all from one sample in a study of T cell responses to AZD1222 COVID-19 vaccine. Sequencing was performed with immunoSEQ multiplex PCR; in TCRdb, only in-frame clones are kept and a portion is missing. The sample holds 130,000 to 150,000 clones, 91% seen once. Source: peripheral blood, taken on day 0 of AZD1222 vaccination. These receptor sequences come from an adult in good health. CDR3s include the opening cysteine and the closing phenylalanine or tryptophan. Fields, in order: J gene, clone size, D gene, V gene, CDR3 protein, CDR3 DNA. The D gene is left open where the match is weak. Some rows mark clone size as missing; the rest say once, few, many or name a class of expanded clone.

>TRBJ2-7|.|.|TRBV6-1
CASSERITSYEQYF
TGTGCCAGCAGTGAACGGATAACCTCCTACGAGCAGTACTTC
>TRBJ1-2|.|.|TRBV6-1
CASSESVSTNYGYTF
TGTGCCAGCAGTGAGTCAGTTTCAACTAACTATGGCTACACCTTC
>TRBJ2-7|.|.|TRBV25-1
CASSDPRGLYEQYF
TGTGCCAGCAGTGACCCCCGGGGACTCTACGAGCAGTACTTC
>TRBJ2-7|.|TRBD1|TRBV4-1
CASSQAGQGKNYEQYF
TGCGCCAGCAGCCAAGCGGGACAGGGTAAAAACTACGAGCAGTACTTC
>TRBJ1-4|.|.|TRBV6-1
CASSEGLRDGKLFF
TGTGCCAGCAGTGAAGGTTTGAGGGATGGGAAACTGTTTTTT
>TRBJ2-5|.|TRBD2|TRBV7-9
CASSATRLLAGETQYF
TGTGCCAGCAGCGCAACCAGACTACTAGCGGGAGAGACCCAGTACTTC
>TRBJ2-5|.|.|TRBV3-1/TRBV3-2
CASSPRTEQETQYF
TGTGCCAGCAGCCCTCGGACAGAACAAGAGACCCAGTACTTC
>TRBJ2-1|.|.|TRBV18
CASSPMVAGDNEQFF
TGTGCCAGCTCACCAATGGTCGCTGGTGACAATGAGCAGTTCTTC
>TRBJ1-4|.|.|TRBV5-1
CASSTGLGNEKLFF
TGCGCCAGCAGCACAGGGTTGGGGAATGAAAAACTGTTTTTT
>TRBJ1-4|.|.|TRBV5-1
CASSPQGRSTNEKLFF
TGCGCCAGCAGCCCCCAGGGACGGTCAACTAATGAAAAACTGTTTTTT
>TRBJ2-1|.|.|TRBV5-1
CASSFIRNEQFF
TGCGCCAGCAGCTTCATACGAAATGAGCAGTTCTTC
>TRBJ2-7|.|.|TRBV4-1
CASSPGPFVNEQYF
TGCGCCAGCAGCCCAGGGCCCTTCGTAAACGAGCAGTACTTC
>TRBJ1-2|.|.|TRBV12-3/TRBV12-4
CASSSPYGYTF
TGTGCCAGCAGTTCCCCCTATGGCTACACCTTC
>TRBJ2-7|.|.|TRBV27
CASSLGTASWVYEQYF
TGTGCCAGCAGCCTTGGGACGGCTTCCTGGGTCTACGAGCAGTACTTC
>TRBJ2-3|.|.|TRBV11-2
CASSPGLRAYGTDTQYF
TGTGCCAGCAGCCCGGGGTTAAGGGCTTACGGCACAGATACGCAGTATTTT
>TRBJ1-6|.|TRBD1|TRBV10-3
CAISEQGQTSPLHF
TGTGCCATCAGTGAGCAGGGACAGACTTCACCCCTCCACTTT
>TRBJ2-1|.|.|TRBV5-1
CASSLGRTEGEQFF
TGCGCCAGCAGCTTGGGGAGAACTGAGGGGGAGCAGTTCTTC
>TRBJ1-3|.|.|TRBV4-3
CASSQVRGFGNTIYF
TGCGCCAGCAGCCAAGTCAGGGGATTCGGAAACACCATATATTTT
>TRBJ1-5|.|.|TRBV4-1
CASSQDMGSNQPQHF
TGCGCCAGCAGCCAAGATATGGGTAGCAATCAGCCCCAGCATTTT
>TRBJ1-4|few|.|TRBV25-1
CASSEYIAGLGEKLFF
TGTGCCAGCAGTGAATATATAGCGGGCCTGGGAGAAAAACTGTTTTTT
>TRBJ2-2|.|TRBD2|TRBV3-1/TRBV3-2
CASSLLAGTGELFF
TGTGCCAGCAGCCTTCTAGCGGGCACCGGGGAGCTGTTTTTT
>TRBJ1-2|.|TRBD1|TRBV5-1
CASSYPDRGGGYTF
TGCGCCAGCAGCTACCCGGACAGGGGAGGTGGCTACACCTTC
>TRBJ2-7|.|.|TRBV10-1
CAKDRLCDYEQYF
TGCGCCAAGGATCGTCTGTGTGACTACGAGCAGTACTTC
>TRBJ2-1|.|.|TRBV20-1
CSAPNLDEQFF
TGCAGTGCTCCCAATCTGGATGAGCAGTTCTTC
>TRBJ1-1|.|.|TRBV2
CASMLGGDTEAFF
TGTGCCAGCATGCTGGGGGGTGATACTGAAGCTTTCTTT
>TRBJ1-1|once|.|TRBV7-9
CASSLSRTANTEAFF
TGTGCCAGCAGCCTTTCTAGGACGGCGAACACTGAAGCTTTCTTT
>TRBJ2-3|.|TRBD1|TRBV28
CASSYRGLSPDTQYF
TGTGCCAGCAGTTACAGGGGGCTGTCTCCAGATACGCAGTATTTT
>TRBJ2-1|.|.|TRBV7-3
CASSLTARRNNEQFF
TGTGCCAGCAGCTTAACTGCTAGGCGGAACAATGAGCAGTTCTTC
>TRBJ1-6|.|TRBD1|TRBV19
CASSSGQGISPLHF
TGTGCCAGTAGCAGCGGACAGGGGATTTCACCCCTCCACTTT
>TRBJ1-5|.|.|TRBV7-2
CASSLFRGGNQPQHF
TGTGCCAGCAGCTTATTTAGGGGAGGCAATCAGCCCCAGCATTTT
>TRBJ1-1|.|TRBD1|TRBV6-2/TRBV6-3
CASSLSRGDTEAFF
TGTGCCAGCAGTTTGTCCAGGGGGGACACTGAAGCTTTCTTT
>TRBJ1-2|.|.|TRBV19
CASSMGRIYGYTF
TGTGCCAGTAGTATGGGCCGGATTTATGGCTACACCTTC
>TRBJ2-5|.|.|TRBV14
CASSQEVGGETQYF
TGTGCCAGCAGCCAAGAAGTAGGGGGAGAGACCCAGTACTTC
>TRBJ1-2|once|TRBD1|TRBV12-3/TRBV12-4
CASSPGQGFGYTF
TGTGCCAGCAGTCCGGGACAGGGTTTCGGCTACACCTTC
>TRBJ2-5|.|.|TRBV28
CASSFRKTQYF
TGTGCCAGCAGTTTTCGAAAGACCCAGTACTTC
>TRBJ2-7|.|TRBD1|TRBV15
CATSADRGSSYEQYF
TGTGCCACCAGCGCCGACAGGGGAAGCTCCTACGAGCAGTACTTC
>TRBJ2-7|.|TRBD2|TRBV9
CASSEASGTDLYF
TGTGCCAGCAGCGAGGCTAGCGGGACCGATCTGTACTTC
>TRBJ2-3|.|TRBD2|TRBV19
CACGPLGGLAADTQYF
TGTGCCTGTGGGCCCCTGGGGGGACTAGCGGCAGATACGCAGTATTTT
>TRBJ1-3|.|.|TRBV27
CASSLSGDSGNTIYF
TGTGCCAGCAGTTTATCAGGTGACTCTGGAAACACCATATATTTT
>TRBJ1-2|.|TRBD1|TRBV6-5
CATRQGTYGYTF
TGTGCCACCCGACAGGGTACCTATGGCTACACCTTC